By its share, the clone carrying this T cell receptor beta chain is medium-sized. Antigen: not known. The CDR3 contains 14 residues. Germline V CDR1 and CDR2: SGHRS, YFSETQ. V lost 0 bases, J lost 1 base, and 7 bases lay in between. This entry is derived from a study of T cell repertoires in cytomegalovirus infection. In the study overall: Through public TCR beta signatures, both CMV infection and matching HLA type were indicated. Study findings and constraints: Clonotypes of TCR beta that were HLA-C-restricted and CMV-specific dominated the ex vivo response. Totalled public TCR beta family frequency picked out people who carried CMV plus the relevant HLA.

One entry per CDR3 protein, called by TCRdb with MiXCR from the reads. This sample has over 90,000 distinct CDR3 sequences, with approximately 15% found just once. The origin of this receptor is a human donor in good health (CMV status not recorded). Some clones in this sample may be carry-over from other donors' samples. Sample: PBMCs. The chain carries TRBV5-1 and TRBJ2-5; D uncertain. The CDR3 DNA reads TGCGCCAGCAGCTTGGATCCAGGCCAAGAGACCCAGTACTTC. It encodes CASSLDPGQETQYF. Complete variable domain (other parts from reference TRBV5-1 and TRBJ2-5): KAGVTQTPRYLIKTRGQQVTLSCSPISGHRSVSWYQQTPGQGLQFLFEYFSETQRNKGNFPGRFSGRQFSNSRSEMNVSTLELGDSALYLCASSLDPGQETQYFGPGTRLLVL.